A selection of T cell receptor beta chains follows, all from one sample in a study of long-term antiretroviral therapy in people with HIV. Repertoires were generated with immunoSEQ multiplex PCR, while TCRdb's copy carries only in-frame clones and drops some. This table holds tens of thousands of clones, around 80% found once. Sequences were derived from unsorted PBMCs, sampled 3.1 years after starting antiretroviral therapy. All receptors derive from a woman aged 50 to 60 with HIV. Each CDR3 is given without its conserved first and last residue. Part of the rows lack a size; the others show once, few, many or a class for expanded clones.

-,TRBJ1-6,TRBV5-1,16,ASSLSALTGILGSPLH
-,TRBJ1-1,TRBV2,13,ASRGLKGGGTEAF
-,TRBJ2-6,TRBV6-4,12,ASRREPGANVLT
-,TRBJ2-3,TRBV27,13,ASSLVGTSTDTQY
-,TRBJ2-5,TRBV5-8,13,ASSLGGLGEETQY
-,TRBJ2-2,TRBV5-6,14,ASSFPREMDTGELF
-,TRBJ1-6,TRBV9,15,ASSVAITAEYNSPLH
-,TRBJ1-6,TRBV2,14,ASSTGARGYNSPLH
-,TRBJ1-4,TRBV30,13,AWSVPGADGEKLF
-,TRBJ1-1,TRBV5-1,11,ASSPAEHTEAF
-,TRBJ2-1,TRBV10-3,14,AITDLAASPRAEQF
-,TRBJ1-1,TRBV11-1,13,ASSTQTGKNTEAF
-,TRBJ1-1,TRBV15,13,ATSRAGQGAVEAF
once,TRBJ2-3,TRBV10-3,9,APHAADTQY
few,TRBJ1-2,TRBV21-1,13,ASSKRTAPYYGYT
-,TRBJ2-1,TRBV5-1,12,ASSPGDSYNEQF
-,TRBJ1-1,TRBV2,9,AGTENTEAF
medium-sized,TRBJ2-2,TRBV7-3,12,ASSADSYTGELF
once,TRBJ2-7,TRBV7-9,13,ASSLGVTGTYEQY
few,TRBJ1-6,TRBV19,12,ASGEPGHNSPLH
few,TRBJ1-5,TRBV2,12,ASRGDSSNQPQH
-,TRBJ1-1,TRBV28,11,ASNLGSRTEAF
-,TRBJ1-2,TRBV7-9,14,ASTLEVGGRAYGYT
-,TRBJ1-2,TRBV2,12,ASRTGTENYGYT
-,TRBJ1-1,TRBV6-1,11,ATGQDLIFRHF
-,TRBJ2-7,TRBV27,8,ASSLNPQY
-,TRBJ2-1,TRBV5-1,13,ASSGPQGSYNEQF
-,TRBJ2-3,TRBV6-5,11,ASSYGPPDTQY
once,TRBJ2-4,TRBV2,10,ASGGARNIQY
-,TRBJ2-4,TRBV14,14,ASSRQGWGDKNIQY
-,TRBJ2-2,TRBV30,16,AWSAQKSRRALAGELF
-,TRBJ2-3,TRBV18,14,ASSPPFDNPTDTQY